Listed below are T cell receptor beta chains from one sample, sequenced in a study of cytomegalovirus exposure and HLA in healthy donors. Sequencing was performed with immunoSEQ multiplex PCR; in TCRdb, only in-frame clones are kept and a portion is missing. Of hundreds of thousands of clones listed, roughly two thirds are singletons. The specimen sequenced was PBMCs. These receptors were taken from a female donor in good health and CMV-seronegative. The CDR3 runs from the conserved cysteine through the conserved F or W.

>TRBV2|TRBJ2-7
CASAGTGTREQYF
>TRBV5-4|TRBJ2-2
CASLAGVGGELFF
>TRBV28|TRBJ2-5
CASSFIGQGQETQYF
>TRBV6-6|TRBJ1-5
CASSKQGGSNQPQHF
>TRBV11-3|TRBJ1-2
CASSLLPAGGAGGYTF
>TRBV28|TRBJ2-5
CASRRAGETQYF
>TRBV7-3|TRBJ2-5
CASSFGGQETQYF
>TRBV27|TRBJ2-7
CASRITSGGIYEQYF
>TRBV13|TRBJ2-3
CASSLSGSRADTQYF
>TRBV5-1|TRBJ2-5
CASSLRGGPEETQYF
>TRBV27|TRBJ1-5
CASSLAGGENQPQHF
>TRBV7-2|TRBJ1-1
CASSRLQGFYTEAFF
>TRBV28|TRBJ1-3
CASSLGRQGSGNTIYF
>TRBV7-9|TRBJ2-5
CASSFLVSGKETQYF
>TRBV6-1|TRBJ2-7
CASSEGGRRTGAYEQYF
>TRBV6-5|TRBJ2-7
CASSYSGGRKYEQYF
>TRBV5-1|TRBJ1-2
CASSPGRYGYTF
>TRBV4-2|TRBJ2-1
CASSQLAGGPSYNEQFF
>TRBV11-2|TRBJ2-7
CASSLLAGAYEQYF
>TRBV5-6|TRBJ2-3
CASSARQGLPYTDTQYF
>TRBV4-2|TRBJ2-7
CASSQEQERDPRKEQYF
>TRBV28|TRBJ2-1
CASSVGLAEYNEQFF
>TRBV28|TRBJ2-5
CASSLPETKTWEETQYF
>TRBV6-6|TRBJ2-7
CASSYGPPREQYF
>TRBV19|TRBJ2-5
CASSIRGSYQETQYF
>TRBV28|TRBJ2-1
CASSLGPLRGAYNEQFF
>TRBV11-2|TRBJ2-7
CASSLDTIWYEQYF
>TRBV6-1|TRBJ1-1
CASNPGQTGTEAFF
>TRBV30|TRBJ2-7
CAWSVGGASYEQYF
>TRBV10-3|TRBJ1-2
CAISERGDRSDDGYTF
>TRBV5-1|TRBJ2-5
CASSLSGLGETQYF
>TRBV2|TRBJ2-2
CASMRTDGYTGELFF
>TRBV2|TRBJ2-1
CASSADSSSYNEQFF
>TRBV11-3|TRBJ2-3
CASSSLADTQYF
>TRBV6-1|TRBJ2-7
CASSAQRGWHYEQYF
>TRBV10-3|TRBJ2-5
CAVGSGTSGSETQYF
>TRBV6-1|TRBJ1-4
CASSGGGRQGDEKLFF
>TRBV5-1|TRBJ1-2
CASSLGTGSNYGYTF
>TRBV5-1|TRBJ2-7
CASSLGSTSPAREQYF
>TRBV27|TRBJ2-5
CASSFSRDKTQYF
>TRBV29-1|TRBJ2-1
CSVNGLAGEGEQFF
>TRBV5-1|TRBJ2-3
CASSPGVDTQYF
>TRBV7-9|TRBJ2-2
CASRPGGYTGELFF
>TRBV5-1|TRBJ1-1
CASSLAGPNTEAFF
>TRBV6-5|TRBJ1-1
CASSYAEGGPSVAFF
>TRBV6-1|TRBJ1-1
CASSVRGPPFMNTEAFF
>TRBV5-4|TRBJ2-2
CASRYGTVDTGELFF
>TRBV5-1|TRBJ1-2
CASSFGGTAANYGYTF
>TRBV7-9|TRBJ2-2
CASSSPTSGTNTGELFF
>TRBV5-8|TRBJ1-1
CASSPYLGTEAFF
>TRBV25-1|TRBJ2-1
CASSEVERGEQFF
>TRBV19|TRBJ1-5
CASSIWSGWQPQHF